One T cell receptor (beta chain) is described in this entry. The CDR3 runs to 14 residues. Germline assignment: CDR1 MNHEY and CDR2 SMNVEV (reference sequence). Trimming took 6 bases from V and 5 from J; bases not matched to a gene: 6. Unique molecular identifiers were built into the TCRbeta library. TCRdb reanalysed the PCR reads using MiXCR and keeps one entry per CDR3 protein. Of about 350,000 distinct CDR3 sequences listed, roughly 14% were seen once; the top ten hold over 3.5%. The data derive from a study of T-cell reconstitution after alpha-beta-depleted transplantation in children. Sequencing was performed on PBMCs, taken from the stem cell graft. The genes are TRBV27 and TRBJ1-5; 8 bases are shared with TRBD1. The sequence derives from a human donor who donated a stem cell graft to a child with Fanconi anemia. The CDR3 loop is CASSPDRGYQPQHF. The CDR3, as DNA: TGTGCCAGCAGCCCCGACAGGGGTTATCAGCCCCAGCATTTT.